This TCR beta chain was documented in a study of blood T cells in healthy people across ages. On the study more broadly: Capturing about one barcoded beta molecule per two T cells was achieved by template switching.

Together with a sample-barcoded 5' primer, a J-beta primer mix was included in a second PCR lasting roughly 6 to 12 cycles. TCRdb re-called the 5' RACE reads with MiXCR, one entry per CDR3 protein. The profile covers approximately 1.5 million distinct CDR3 sequences, with 30% to 35% appearing a single time and roughly 12% taken by the ten largest. Study-wide points: In the absence of known donor CMV status, changes in expanded clonotypes were possibly confounded. TCR beta diversity, measured per million T cells, fell in a roughly linear way with age.

Samples each had at least 5 micrograms of total RNA extracted. The germline V and J ends were trimmed by 3 bases and 6 bases, with 24 bases remaining between them. The V gene's germline CDR1 is DFQATT and CDR2 SNEGSKA (reference sequence). This CDR3 has 16 amino acids. This clonotype came up a few times. Its antigen is currently unknown. The source material was blood. This chain links TRBV20-1 with TRBJ2-7; D is undetermined. This clonotype originated in a woman in her thirties in good health. The CDR3 DNA is TGCAGTGCTAGGGTTACTGTACGTACCTCTCCTGGCGAGCAGTACTTC. Amino acids: CSARVTVRTSPGEQYF.